The rows below give T cell receptor beta chains drawn from one sample of a study of neurological immune-mediated disorders. Each CDR3 protein is one row after TCRdb ran MiXCR on the 5' RACE reads. The profile shows 16,000 or so distinct CDR3 sequences, about 10% of them singletons. Material: CD8+ T cells from blood. The receptors were sampled from a man aged 45-60 years in good health. CDR3s include the opening cysteine and the closing phenylalanine or tryptophan. D genes are given only for firm matches. A row's size may be missing; if present it is once, few, many or a size class.

J gene,clone size,D gene,V gene,CDR3 protein,CDR3 DNA
TRBJ1-4,NA,TRBD1,TRBV28,CASSQPDRADNEKLFF,TGTGCCAGCAGCCAACCGGACAGGGCGGATAATGAAAAACTGTTTTTT
TRBJ2-1,many,TRBD2,TRBV5-1,CASSTGLAGGANEQFF,TGCGCCAGCAGCACCGGACTAGCGGGAGGGGCAAATGAGCAGTTCTTC
TRBJ2-7,NA,TRBD1,TRBV19,CASSDGQGGDYEQYF,TGTGCCAGTAGTGATGGACAGGGTGGAGACTACGAGCAGTACTTC
TRBJ2-1,many,TRBD2,TRBV9,CASTAGGSSYNEQFF,TGTGCCAGCACAGCGGGGGGCAGCTCCTACAATGAGCAGTTCTTC
TRBJ2-2,many,TRBD1,TRBV9,CASSERQGWGELFF,TGTGCCAGCAGCGAGAGACAGGGATGGGGGGAGCTGTTTTTT
TRBJ2-1,many,NA,TRBV4-3,CASSQDRRTPNNEQFF,TGCGCCAGCAGCCAAGATCGGAGGACTCCTAACAATGAGCAGTTCTTC
TRBJ2-3,many,TRBD2,TRBV10-3,CAISEPGTSGDTQYF,TGTGCCATCAGTGAACCCGGGACTAGCGGGGATACGCAGTATTTT
TRBJ2-7,many,NA,TRBV29-1,CSVIWEVGEQYF,TGCAGCGTTATATGGGAGGTCGGCGAGCAGTACTTC
TRBJ2-2,many,TRBD2,TRBV9,CASSPDFSGENTGELFF,TGTGCCAGCAGCCCCGATTTTAGCGGGGAAAACACCGGGGAGCTGTTTTTT
TRBJ2-7,many,NA,TRBV20-1,CSASGDSTYEQYF,TGCAGTGCTTCGGGGGACTCCACCTACGAGCAGTACTTC
TRBJ2-3,many,TRBD1,TRBV7-9,CASSSADRASWNTQYF,TGTGCCAGCAGCTCTGCGGACAGGGCGAGCTGGAATACGCAGTATTTT
TRBJ2-3,many,TRBD2,TRBV27,CASTPGTSGRGDTQYF,TGTGCCAGCACTCCCGGGACTAGCGGCCGCGGGGATACGCAGTATTTT
TRBJ2-7,many,NA,TRBV4-1,CASSQEPDSYEQYF,TGCGCCAGCAGCCAAGAACCGGACTCCTACGAGCAGTACTTC
TRBJ2-5,many,TRBD1,TRBV7-9,CASSGTVEAQETQYF,TGTGCCAGCAGTGGGACAGTGGAGGCCCAAGAGACCCAGTACTTC
TRBJ2-2,many,NA,TRBV6-5,CASSYISGNTGELFF,TGTGCCAGCAGTTACATCAGCGGGAACACCGGGGAGCTGTTTTTT
TRBJ1-1,NA,NA,TRBV7-9,CASSFTGQRNTEAFF,TGTGCCAGCAGCTTTACGGGACAAAGGAACACTGAAGCTTTCTTT
TRBJ2-5,many,TRBD2,TRBV3-1,CASSQDNQREPGETQYF,TGTGCCAGCAGCCAAGACAATCAGCGGGAGCCCGGGGAGACCCAGTACTTC
TRBJ2-1,many,NA,TRBV7-9,CASSLGYGKWVIYNEQFF,TGTGCCAGCAGCTTAGGATACGGGAAGTGGGTTATTTACAATGAGCAGTTCTTC
TRBJ2-1,many,NA,TRBV4-3,CASSQNEQFF,TGCGCCAGCAGCCAAAATGAGCAGTTCTTC
TRBJ2-1,NA,TRBD2,TRBV9,CASSVDSSGGFRQFF,TGTGCCAGCAGCGTAGATAGTAGCGGGGGGTTCAGGCAGTTCTTC
TRBJ2-1,many,TRBD2,TRBV7-9,CASRLGTSGSLDEQFF,TGTGCCAGCAGACTAGGGACTAGCGGGAGTCTCGATGAGCAGTTCTTC
TRBJ2-7,many,NA,TRBV5-1,CASNEGGVTEQYF,TGCGCCAGCAACGAGGGGGGGGTGACGGAGCAGTACTTC
TRBJ2-7,many,NA,TRBV28,CASRRSTGDEQYF,TGTGCCAGCAGGCGGTCAACCGGGGACGAGCAGTACTTC
TRBJ2-1,many,NA,TRBV12-5,CASVGVAYNEQFF,TGTGCTAGTGTTGGGGTAGCCTACAATGAGCAGTTCTTC
TRBJ2-7,many,TRBD1,TRBV24-1,CATSDSGTGLLFSSYEQYF,TGTGCCACCAGTGATTCTGGGACAGGGCTCCTTTTTAGCTCCTACGAGCAGTACTTC
TRBJ2-3,few,NA,TRBV7-5,CISVPEALDTDTQYF,NA
TRBJ2-7,many,NA,TRBV28,CASSLNTYEQYF,TGTGCCAGCAGTTTAAATACCTACGAGCAGTACTTC
TRBJ1-5,NA,TRBD1,TRBV3-1,CASSPGQGSAQPQHF,TGTGCCAGCAGCCCTGGACAGGGGTCGGCTCAGCCCCAGCATTTT
TRBJ2-1,many,NA,TRBV7-9,CASSPRSSEDEQFF,TGTGCCAGCAGCCCCCGAAGTTCCGAGGATGAGCAGTTCTTC
TRBJ2-1,few,TRBD2,TRBV19,CASSSGGRAGDEQFF,TGTGCCAGTAGTAGTGGCGGGAGGGCCGGCGATGAGCAGTTCTTC
TRBJ1-2,many,NA,TRBV4-2,CASSQDRAAGYGYTF,TGTGCCAGCAGCCAAGACAGGGCGGCAGGGTATGGCTACACCTTC
TRBJ2-5,many,TRBD1,TRBV3-1,CASSQELLGTGREETQYF,TGTGCCAGCAGCCAAGAATTATTAGGGACAGGCCGTGAGGAGACCCAGTACTTC
TRBJ2-2,medium-sized,NA,TRBV3-1,CASSRRAENTGELFF,TGTGCCAGCAGCCGGAGGGCCGAGAACACCGGGGAGCTGTTTTTT
TRBJ1-2,many,NA,TRBV12-3/TRBV12-4,CASSLETLYGYTF,TGTGCCAGCAGTTTAGAAACCCTCTATGGCTACACCTTC
TRBJ2-1,many,NA,TRBV19,CASSIGQGGLNEQFF,TGTGCCAGTAGTATCGGGCAGGGTGGGCTCAATGAGCAGTTCTTC
TRBJ2-5,NA,NA,TRBV5-4,CASSLGGEVETQYF,TGTGCCAGCAGCTTGGGGGGAGAGGTCGAGACCCAGTACTTC
TRBJ2-3,many,NA,TRBV11-2,CASSPLGGRHTDTQYF,TGTGCCAGCAGCCCCCTGGGAGGTAGACACACAGATACGCAGTATTTT
TRBJ2-7,many,TRBD1,TRBV7-6,CASSWGQGVREQYF,TGTGCCAGCAGCTGGGGACAGGGTGTCCGCGAGCAGTACTTC
TRBJ2-5,many,NA,TRBV29-1,CSYWGMVSRETQYF,TGCAGCTATTGGGGAATGGTTTCTAGAGAGACCCAGTACTTC
TRBJ2-5,many,TRBD2,TRBV4-1,CASSQESGKEGETQYF,TGCGCCAGCAGCCAAGAAAGCGGGAAAGAGGGAGAGACCCAGTACTTC
TRBJ2-6,many,NA,TRBV29-1,CSVVSSGANVLTF,TGCAGCGTTGTTAGCTCTGGGGCCAACGTCCTGACTTTC
TRBJ2-4,many,TRBD2,TRBV7-8,CASSLGSGGRGDIQYF,TGTGCCAGCAGCTTAGGATCGGGAGGGCGAGGAGACATTCAGTACTTC
TRBJ2-3,many,NA,TRBV7-9,CASSQEGGSADTQYF,TGTGCCAGCAGCCAAGAGGGGGGCTCGGCGGATACGCAGTATTTT
TRBJ2-7,many,TRBD2,TRBV4-3,CASSQDGTSGFYEQYF,TGCGCCAGCAGCCAAGACGGGACTAGCGGGTTTTACGAGCAGTACTTC
TRBJ2-7,many,TRBD1,TRBV5-1,CASSWGTGGAYEQYF,TGCGCCAGCAGCTGGGGGACAGGGGGAGCCTACGAGCAGTACTTC
TRBJ2-7,many,TRBD2,TRBV4-2,CASSPGTSDEQYF,TGTGCCAGCAGCCCCGGGACTAGTGACGAGCAGTACTTC
TRBJ2-1,medium-sized,TRBD2,TRBV6-4,CASSEGTSGNEQFF,TGTGCCAGCAGTGAGGGGACTAGCGGCAATGAGCAGTTCTTC